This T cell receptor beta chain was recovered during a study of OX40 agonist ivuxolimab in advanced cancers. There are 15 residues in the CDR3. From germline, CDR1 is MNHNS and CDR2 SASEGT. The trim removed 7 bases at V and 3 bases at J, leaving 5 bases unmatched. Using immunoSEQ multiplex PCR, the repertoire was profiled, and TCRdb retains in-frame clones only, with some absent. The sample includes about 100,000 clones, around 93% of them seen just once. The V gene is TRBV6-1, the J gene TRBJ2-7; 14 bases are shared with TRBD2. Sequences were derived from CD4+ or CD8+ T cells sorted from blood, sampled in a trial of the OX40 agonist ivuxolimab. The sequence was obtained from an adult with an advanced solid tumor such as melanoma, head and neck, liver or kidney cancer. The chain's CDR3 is CASTGGTSGSYEQYF. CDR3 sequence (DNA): TGTGCCAGCACTGGCGGGACTAGCGGGAGCTACGAGCAGTACTTC.